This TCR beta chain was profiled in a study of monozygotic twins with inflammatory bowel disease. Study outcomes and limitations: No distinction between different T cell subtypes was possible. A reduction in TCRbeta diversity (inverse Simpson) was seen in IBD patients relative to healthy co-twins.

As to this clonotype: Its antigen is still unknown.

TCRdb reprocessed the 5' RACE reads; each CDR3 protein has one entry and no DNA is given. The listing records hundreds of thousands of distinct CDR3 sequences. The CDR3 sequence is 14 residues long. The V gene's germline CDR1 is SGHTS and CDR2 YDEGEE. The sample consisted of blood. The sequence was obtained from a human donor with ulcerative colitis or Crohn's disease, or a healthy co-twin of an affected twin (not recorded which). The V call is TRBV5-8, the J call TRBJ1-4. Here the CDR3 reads CASSLKVDNEKLFF.